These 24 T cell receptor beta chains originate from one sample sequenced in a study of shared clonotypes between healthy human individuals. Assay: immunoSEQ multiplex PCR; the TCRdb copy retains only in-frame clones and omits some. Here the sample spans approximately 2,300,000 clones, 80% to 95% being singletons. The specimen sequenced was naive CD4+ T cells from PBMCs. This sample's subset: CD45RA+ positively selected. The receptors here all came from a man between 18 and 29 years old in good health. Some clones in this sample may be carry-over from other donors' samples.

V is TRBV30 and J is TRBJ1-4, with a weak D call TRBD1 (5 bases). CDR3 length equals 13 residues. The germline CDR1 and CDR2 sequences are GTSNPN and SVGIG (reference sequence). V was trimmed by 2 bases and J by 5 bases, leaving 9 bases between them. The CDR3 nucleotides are TGTGCCTGGAGTTTGGGGACGAATGAAAAACTGTTTTTT. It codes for CAWSLGTNEKLFF.

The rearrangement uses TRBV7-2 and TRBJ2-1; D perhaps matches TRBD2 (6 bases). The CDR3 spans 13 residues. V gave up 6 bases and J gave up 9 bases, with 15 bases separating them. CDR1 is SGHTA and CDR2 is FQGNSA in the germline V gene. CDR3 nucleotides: TGTGCCAGCAGTGTATGGCGGGACGGTGAGCAGTTCTTC. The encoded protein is CASSVWRDGEQFF.

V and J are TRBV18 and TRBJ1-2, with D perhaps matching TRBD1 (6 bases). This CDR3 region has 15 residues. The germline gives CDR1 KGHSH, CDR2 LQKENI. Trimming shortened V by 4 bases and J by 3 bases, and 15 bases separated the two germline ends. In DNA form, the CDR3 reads TGTGCCAGCTCACTTACTACAGGGCATGACTATGGCTACACCTTC. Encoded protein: CASSLTTGHDYGYTF.

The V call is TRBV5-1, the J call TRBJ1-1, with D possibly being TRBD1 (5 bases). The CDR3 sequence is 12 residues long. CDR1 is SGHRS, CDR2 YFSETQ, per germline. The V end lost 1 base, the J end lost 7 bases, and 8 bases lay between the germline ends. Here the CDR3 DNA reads TGCGCCAGCAGCTTGCGGGGGGGTGAAGCTTTCTTT. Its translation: CASSLRGGEAFF.

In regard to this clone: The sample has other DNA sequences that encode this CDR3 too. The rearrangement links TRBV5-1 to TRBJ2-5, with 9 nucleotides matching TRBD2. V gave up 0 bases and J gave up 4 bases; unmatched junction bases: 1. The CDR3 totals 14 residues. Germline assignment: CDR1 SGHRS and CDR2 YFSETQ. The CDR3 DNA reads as TGCGCCAGCAGCTTGGTAGCGGGAGTAGAGACCCAGTACTTC. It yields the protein CASSLVAGVETQYF.

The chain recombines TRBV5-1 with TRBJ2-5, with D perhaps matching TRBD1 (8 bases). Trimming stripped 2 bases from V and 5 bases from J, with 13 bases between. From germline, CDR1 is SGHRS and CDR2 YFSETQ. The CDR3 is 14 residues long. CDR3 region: CASSFVQGGETQYF. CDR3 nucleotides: TGCGCCAGCAGCTTCGTACAGGGGGGGGAGACCCAGTACTTC.

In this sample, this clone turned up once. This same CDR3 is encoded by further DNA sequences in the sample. CDR3 in amino acids: CASSPGQGAYEQYF. The CDR3 DNA is TGTGCCAGCAGCCCCGGACAGGGGGCCTACGAGCAGTACTTC. V usage is TRBV14 and J usage is TRBJ2-7, with 10 bases matching TRBD1. V lost 4 bases, J lost 2 bases, and 2 bases stayed unmatched. Germline lookup yields CDR1 SGHDN and CDR2 FVKESK. The CDR3 has 14 amino acids. The whole variable domain, remainder taken from reference TRBV14 and TRBJ2-7, is EAGVTQFPSHSVIEKGQTVTLRCDPISGHDNLYWYRRVMGKEIKFLLHFVKESKQDESGMPNNRFLAERTGGTYSTLKVQPAELEDSGVYFCASSPGQGAYEQYFGPGTRLTVT.

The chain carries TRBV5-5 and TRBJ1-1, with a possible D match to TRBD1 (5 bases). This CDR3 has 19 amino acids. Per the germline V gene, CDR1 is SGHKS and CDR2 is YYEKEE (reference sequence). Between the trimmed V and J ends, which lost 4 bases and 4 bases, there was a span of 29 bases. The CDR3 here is CASSPTPHRAGNSGTEAFF. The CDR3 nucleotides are TGTGCCAGCAGCCCCACGCCTCACCGGGCAGGGAATTCTGGCACTGAAGCTTTCTTT.

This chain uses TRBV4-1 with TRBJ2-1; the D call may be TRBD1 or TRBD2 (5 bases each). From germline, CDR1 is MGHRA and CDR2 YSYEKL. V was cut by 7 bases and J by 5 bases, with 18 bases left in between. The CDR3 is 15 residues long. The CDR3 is CASTSEGMGNNEQFF. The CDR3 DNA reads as TGCGCCAGCACCTCCGAGGGGATGGGGAACAATGAGCAGTTCTTC.

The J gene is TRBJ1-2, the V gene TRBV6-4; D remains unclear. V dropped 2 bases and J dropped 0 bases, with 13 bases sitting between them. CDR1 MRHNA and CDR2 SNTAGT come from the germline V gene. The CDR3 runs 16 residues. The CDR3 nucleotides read TGTGCCAGCAGTGACACGGAATACGGGGCTAACTATGGCTACACCTTC. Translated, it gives CASSDTEYGANYGYTF.

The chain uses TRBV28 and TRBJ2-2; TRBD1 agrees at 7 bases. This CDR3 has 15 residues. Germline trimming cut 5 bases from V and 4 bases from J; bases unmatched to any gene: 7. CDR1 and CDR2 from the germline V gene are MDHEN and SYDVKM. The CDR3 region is CASSRPWTGTGELFF. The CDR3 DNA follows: TGTGCCAGCAGTCGTCCCTGGACAGGCACCGGGGAGCTGTTTTTT.

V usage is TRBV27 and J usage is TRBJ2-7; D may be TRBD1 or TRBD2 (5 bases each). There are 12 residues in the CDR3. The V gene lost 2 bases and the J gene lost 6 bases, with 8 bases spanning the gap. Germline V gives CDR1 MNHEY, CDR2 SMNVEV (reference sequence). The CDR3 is CASSLRGAEQYF. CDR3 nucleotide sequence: TGTGCCAGCAGTTTAAGGGGAGCCGAGCAGTACTTC.

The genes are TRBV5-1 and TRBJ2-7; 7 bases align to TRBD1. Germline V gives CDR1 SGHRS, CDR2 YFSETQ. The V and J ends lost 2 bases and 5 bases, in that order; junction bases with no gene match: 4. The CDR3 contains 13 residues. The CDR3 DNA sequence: TGCGCCAGCAGCTTTATAAGGGGGCACGAGCAGTACTTC. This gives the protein CASSFIRGHEQYF. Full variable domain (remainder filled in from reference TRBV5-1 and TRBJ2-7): KAGVTQTPRYLIKTRGQQVTLSCSPISGHRSVSWYQQTPGQGLQFLFEYFSETQRNKGNFPGRFSGRQFSNSRSEMNVSTLELGDSALYLCASSFIRGHEQYFGPGTRLTVT.

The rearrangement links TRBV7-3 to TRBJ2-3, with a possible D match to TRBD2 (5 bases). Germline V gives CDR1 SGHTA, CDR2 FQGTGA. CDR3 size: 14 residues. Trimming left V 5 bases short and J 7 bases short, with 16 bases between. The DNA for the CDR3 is TGTGCCAGCAGCCCTCGGGGTAGTATGAATACGCAGTATTTT. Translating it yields CASSPRGSMNTQYF.

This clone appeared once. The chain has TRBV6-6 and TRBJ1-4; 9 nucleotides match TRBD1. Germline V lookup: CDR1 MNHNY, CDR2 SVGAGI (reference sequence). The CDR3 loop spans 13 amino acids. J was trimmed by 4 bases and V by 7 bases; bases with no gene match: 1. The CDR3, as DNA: TGTGCCAGCAAGGACAGGGGTAATGAAAAACTGTTTTTT. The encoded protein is CASKDRGNEKLFF.

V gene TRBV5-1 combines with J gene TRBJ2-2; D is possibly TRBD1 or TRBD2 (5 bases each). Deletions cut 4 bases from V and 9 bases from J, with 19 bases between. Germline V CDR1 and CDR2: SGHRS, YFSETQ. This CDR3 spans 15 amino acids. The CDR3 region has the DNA TGCGCCAGCAGCCACCCCGGGACCAGAGGCAGGGAGCTGTTTTTT. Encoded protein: CASSHPGTRGRELFF.

The chain's CDR3 is CAWKVLAGVYGELFF. The CDR3 DNA follows: TGTGCCTGGAAGGTCCTAGCGGGAGTATACGGGGAGCTGTTTTTT. The chain employs TRBV30 and TRBJ2-2; the match to TRBD2 covers 10 bases. The CDR3 length is 15 residues. Germline V gene lookup returns CDR1 GTSNPN and CDR2 SVGIG (reference sequence). V dropped 4 bases and J dropped 7; count of bases not matched to a gene: 9.

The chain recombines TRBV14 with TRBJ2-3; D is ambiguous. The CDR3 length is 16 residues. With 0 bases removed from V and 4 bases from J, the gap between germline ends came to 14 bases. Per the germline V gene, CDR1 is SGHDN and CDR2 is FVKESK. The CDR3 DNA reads TGTGCCAGCAGCCAAGATATGGGCCGGGTCGCAGATACGCAGTATTTT. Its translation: CASSQDMGRVADTQYF.

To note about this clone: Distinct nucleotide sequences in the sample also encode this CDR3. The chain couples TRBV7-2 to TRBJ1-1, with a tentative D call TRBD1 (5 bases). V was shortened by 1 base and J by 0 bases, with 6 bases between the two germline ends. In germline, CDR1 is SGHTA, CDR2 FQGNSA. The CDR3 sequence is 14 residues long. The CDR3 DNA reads TGTGCCAGCAGCTTAGGAGGGGTGAACACTGAAGCTTTCTTT. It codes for CASSLGGVNTEAFF.

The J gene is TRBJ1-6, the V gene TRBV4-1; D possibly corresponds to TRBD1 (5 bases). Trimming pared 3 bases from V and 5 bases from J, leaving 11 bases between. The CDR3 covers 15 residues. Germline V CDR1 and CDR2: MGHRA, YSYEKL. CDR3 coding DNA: TGCGCCAGCAGCCACCTGGGACGGGATAATTCACCCCTCCACTTT. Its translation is CASSHLGRDNSPLHF.

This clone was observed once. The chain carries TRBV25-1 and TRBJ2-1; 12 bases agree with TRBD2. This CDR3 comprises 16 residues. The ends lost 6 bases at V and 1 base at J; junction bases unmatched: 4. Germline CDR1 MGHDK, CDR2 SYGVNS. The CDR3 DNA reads TGTGCCAGCAGCGATACTAGCGGGAGGTCCTACAATGAGCAGTTCTTC. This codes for CASSDTSGRSYNEQFF.

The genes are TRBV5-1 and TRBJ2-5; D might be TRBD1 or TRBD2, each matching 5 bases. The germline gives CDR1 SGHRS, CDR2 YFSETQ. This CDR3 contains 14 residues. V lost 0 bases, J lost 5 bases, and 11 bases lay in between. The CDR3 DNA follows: TGCGCCAGCAGCTTGGCGGACTGGGGGGAGACCCAGTACTTC. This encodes CASSLADWGETQYF. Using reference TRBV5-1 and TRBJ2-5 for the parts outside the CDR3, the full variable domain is KAGVTQTPRYLIKTRGQQVTLSCSPISGHRSVSWYQQTPGQGLQFLFEYFSETQRNKGNFPGRFSGRQFSNSRSEMNVSTLELGDSALYLCASSLADWGETQYFGPGTRLLVL.

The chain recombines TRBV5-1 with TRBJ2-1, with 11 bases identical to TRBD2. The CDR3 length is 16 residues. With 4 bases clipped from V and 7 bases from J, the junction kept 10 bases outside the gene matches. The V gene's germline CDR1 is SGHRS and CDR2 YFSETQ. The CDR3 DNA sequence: TGCGCCAGCAGCCTCATTAGCGGGAGGGCCTCAAATGAGCAGTTCTTC. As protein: CASSLISGRASNEQFF.

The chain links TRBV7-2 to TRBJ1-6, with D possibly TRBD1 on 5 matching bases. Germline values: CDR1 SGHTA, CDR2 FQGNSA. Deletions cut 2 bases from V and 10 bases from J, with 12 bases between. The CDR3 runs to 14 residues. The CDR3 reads CASSLWQGGSPLHF. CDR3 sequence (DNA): TGTGCCAGCAGCTTATGGCAGGGAGGGTCACCCCTCCACTTT.